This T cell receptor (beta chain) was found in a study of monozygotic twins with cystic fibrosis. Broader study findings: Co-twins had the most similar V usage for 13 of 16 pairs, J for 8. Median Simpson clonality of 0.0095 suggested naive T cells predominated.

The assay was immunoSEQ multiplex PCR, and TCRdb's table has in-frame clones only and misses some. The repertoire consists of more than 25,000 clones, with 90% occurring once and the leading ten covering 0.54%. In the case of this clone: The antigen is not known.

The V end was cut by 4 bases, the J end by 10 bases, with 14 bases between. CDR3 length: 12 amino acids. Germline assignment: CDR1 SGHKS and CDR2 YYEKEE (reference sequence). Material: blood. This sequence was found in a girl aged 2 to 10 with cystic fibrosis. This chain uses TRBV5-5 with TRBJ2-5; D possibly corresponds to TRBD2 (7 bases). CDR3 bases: TGTGCCAGCAGCCCGGGGGGCGTAGACCAGTACTTC. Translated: CASSPGGVDQYF.